The rows below give T cell receptor beta chains drawn from one sample of a study of cytotoxic CD8 clonotypes in ibrutinib-treated CLL. Method: immunoSEQ multiplex PCR; TCRdb's copy keeps in-frame clones and lacks some. The profile shows approximately 70,000 clones, just over 90% of them singletons. The sample consisted of PBMCs, taken after 12 months of ibrutinib treatment. The receptors stem from a human donor with chronic lymphocytic leukemia. The CDR3 runs from the conserved cysteine through the conserved F or W. Each record gives: V gene, clone size, J gene, D gene, CDR3 protein, CDR3 DNA. A D gene is named only where the DNA matches it firmly. Size values are once, few and many counts, or a class for expanded clones, and some rows have none.

v_gene: TRBV25-1; abundance: NA; j_gene: TRBJ2-7; d_gene: NA; CDR3aa: CASSESGGRSSYEQYF; CDR3nt: TGTGCCAGCAGTGAATCTGGAGGGCGGAGCTCCTACGAGCAGTACTTC
v_gene: TRBV6-5; abundance: NA; j_gene: TRBJ2-5; d_gene: TRBD2; CDR3aa: CASSYSAGVEETQYF; CDR3nt: TGTGCCAGCAGTTACTCCGCGGGAGTAGAGGAGACCCAGTACTTC
v_gene: TRBV11-1; abundance: once; j_gene: TRBJ2-3; d_gene: TRBD1; CDR3aa: CASSLDGTAKSDTQYF; CDR3nt: TGTGCCAGCAGCTTAGACGGGACAGCTAAATCAGATACGCAGTATTTT
v_gene: TRBV28; abundance: NA; j_gene: TRBJ2-7; d_gene: NA; CDR3aa: CASRSRGKLSYEQYF; CDR3nt: TGTGCCAGCAGGAGCAGGGGTAAATTGTCCTACGAGCAGTACTTC
v_gene: TRBV4-1; abundance: NA; j_gene: TRBJ1-3; d_gene: TRBD1; CDR3aa: CASSILRGPGNTIYF; CDR3nt: TGCGCCAGCAGCATACTCAGGGGGCCTGGAAACACCATATATTTT
v_gene: TRBV6-5; abundance: NA; j_gene: TRBJ2-1; d_gene: NA; CDR3aa: CASSYSIKGDEQFF; CDR3nt: TGTGCCAGCAGTTACTCTATCAAAGGCGATGAGCAGTTCTTC
v_gene: TRBV16; abundance: NA; j_gene: TRBJ2-5; d_gene: NA; CDR3aa: CASSQSLGYQETQYF; CDR3nt: TGTGCCAGCAGCCAATCCTTGGGCTACCAAGAGACCCAGTACTTC
v_gene: TRBV15; abundance: NA; j_gene: TRBJ1-1; d_gene: NA; CDR3aa: CATSGQRYPLTGEAFF; CDR3nt: TGTGCCACCAGCGGCCAGAGATATCCCTTGACAGGTGAAGCTTTCTTT
v_gene: TRBV4-1; abundance: NA; j_gene: TRBJ1-3; d_gene: NA; CDR3aa: CASSQRDGGNTIYF; CDR3nt: TGCGCCAGCAGCCAGAGGGACGGAGGAAACACCATATATTTT
v_gene: TRBV28; abundance: NA; j_gene: TRBJ2-5; d_gene: NA; CDR3aa: CASSLGAYQETQYF; CDR3nt: TGTGCCAGCAGTTTAGGGGCGTACCAAGAGACCCAGTACTTC
v_gene: TRBV6-1; abundance: NA; j_gene: TRBJ1-2; d_gene: TRBD1; CDR3aa: CASRDRGLYRYTF; CDR3nt: TGTGCCAGCAGGGACAGGGGGCTGTACCGTTACACCTTC
v_gene: TRBV6-1; abundance: once; j_gene: TRBJ1-5; d_gene: NA; CDR3aa: CASTLDGSNQPQHF; CDR3nt: TGTGCCAGCACCCTTGACGGCAGCAATCAGCCCCAGCATTTT
v_gene: TRBV29-1; abundance: NA; j_gene: TRBJ2-5; d_gene: NA; CDR3aa: CSDFGGIGETQYF; CDR3nt: TGCAGCGACTTTGGTGGGATAGGGGAGACCCAGTACTTC
v_gene: TRBV19; abundance: NA; j_gene: TRBJ2-7; d_gene: NA; CDR3aa: CASSIQGGPYEQYF; CDR3nt: TGTGCCAGTAGTATACAGGGGGGGCCCTACGAGCAGTACTTC
v_gene: TRBV7-9; abundance: NA; j_gene: TRBJ1-1; d_gene: NA; CDR3aa: CASSFGETEAFF; CDR3nt: TGTGCCAGCAGCTTCGGGGAGACTGAAGCTTTCTTT
v_gene: TRBV28; abundance: NA; j_gene: TRBJ2-7; d_gene: NA; CDR3aa: CASSLRTEYPVEQYF; CDR3nt: TGTGCCAGCAGTTTAAGGACAGAATATCCTGTCGAGCAGTACTTC
v_gene: TRBV6-6; abundance: NA; j_gene: TRBJ2-3; d_gene: TRBD1; CDR3aa: CASSPTRGGGDTQYF; CDR3nt: TGTGCCAGCAGCCCCACGCGAGGGGGCGGAGATACGCAGTATTTT
v_gene: TRBV29-1; abundance: NA; j_gene: TRBJ2-7; d_gene: TRBD1; CDR3aa: CSVEGGQGVGYEQYF; CDR3nt: TGCAGCGTTGAGGGAGGACAGGGGGTCGGTTACGAGCAGTACTTC
v_gene: TRBV28; abundance: NA; j_gene: TRBJ1-1; d_gene: NA; CDR3aa: CASSFISGGPGNTEAFF; CDR3nt: TGTGCCAGCAGTTTTATCTCGGGGGGCCCAGGGAACACTGAAGCTTTCTTT
v_gene: TRBV7-2; abundance: NA; j_gene: TRBJ1-5; d_gene: NA; CDR3aa: CASSLRQLGRSNQPQHF; CDR3nt: TGTGCCAGCAGCCTCCGACAACTAGGACGGAGCAATCAGCCCCAGCATTTT
v_gene: TRBV5-6; abundance: once; j_gene: TRBJ2-7; d_gene: TRBD1; CDR3aa: CASSGDSEPYEQYF; CDR3nt: TGTGCCAGCAGCGGGGACAGCGAACCCTACGAGCAGTACTTC
v_gene: TRBV6-6; abundance: once; j_gene: TRBJ2-1; d_gene: TRBD2; CDR3aa: CASLPSGRAYEQFF; CDR3nt: TGTGCCAGCCTACCTAGCGGGAGGGCCTATGAGCAGTTCTTC
v_gene: TRBV21-1; abundance: NA; j_gene: TRBJ2-7; d_gene: NA; CDR3aa: CASSKEPTRFFSSYEQYF; CDR3nt: TGTGCCAGCAGCAAAGAGCCCACCCGATTCTTTAGCTCCTACGAGCAGTACTTC
v_gene: TRBV4-1; abundance: once; j_gene: TRBJ1-4; d_gene: NA; CDR3aa: CASSQTWTDTSEKLFF; CDR3nt: TGCGCCAGCAGCCAAACGTGGACGGATACCTCTGAAAAACTGTTTTTT
v_gene: TRBV21-1; abundance: NA; j_gene: TRBJ2-1; d_gene: NA; CDR3aa: CASSKATGGPKIHNEQFF; CDR3nt: TGTGCCAGCAGCAAGGCTACAGGGGGCCCCAAGATACACAATGAGCAGTTCTTC
v_gene: TRBV6-6; abundance: NA; j_gene: TRBJ2-7; d_gene: TRBD1; CDR3aa: CASQRQGIPYEQYF; CDR3nt: TGTGCCAGTCAACGACAGGGCATTCCCTACGAGCAGTACTTC
v_gene: TRBV19; abundance: NA; j_gene: TRBJ2-1; d_gene: TRBD2; CDR3aa: CASSRTPSSGIYNEQFF; CDR3nt: TGTGCCAGTAGTAGAACCCCCTCTAGCGGAATTTACAATGAGCAGTTCTTC
v_gene: TRBV18; abundance: NA; j_gene: TRBJ2-5; d_gene: NA; CDR3aa: CASSPDGLFFMTQYF; CDR3nt: TGTGCCAGCTCGCCAGACGGACTCTTCTTTATGACCCAGTACTTC
v_gene: TRBV5-4; abundance: NA; j_gene: TRBJ1-4; d_gene: NA; CDR3aa: CAMGKDANEKLFF; CDR3nt: TGTGCCATGGGGAAGGATGCTAATGAAAAACTGTTTTTT
v_gene: TRBV9; abundance: NA; j_gene: TRBJ2-6; d_gene: NA; CDR3aa: CASSVGVAGANVLTF; CDR3nt: TGTGCCAGCAGCGTAGGAGTAGCTGGGGCCAACGTCCTGACTTTC
v_gene: TRBV2; abundance: NA; j_gene: TRBJ2-3; d_gene: NA; CDR3aa: CASSSGYTDTQYF; CDR3nt: TGTGCCAGCAGCAGCGGTTACACAGATACGCAGTATTTT
v_gene: TRBV27; abundance: NA; j_gene: TRBJ2-5; d_gene: NA; CDR3aa: CASSSLFQETQYF; CDR3nt: TGTGCCAGCAGTTCCCTCTTCCAAGAGACCCAGTACTTC
v_gene: TRBV6-5; abundance: NA; j_gene: TRBJ1-1; d_gene: NA; CDR3aa: CASWGGNTEAFF; CDR3nt: TGTGCCAGCTGGGGAGGGAACACTGAAGCTTTCTTT
v_gene: TRBV30; abundance: once; j_gene: TRBJ1-2; d_gene: NA; CDR3aa: CAWSVIGGYGYTF; CDR3nt: TGTGCCTGGAGTGTAATAGGGGGCTATGGCTACACCTTC
v_gene: TRBV6-5; abundance: NA; j_gene: TRBJ1-2; d_gene: NA; CDR3aa: CASSYSNVRSNYGYTF; CDR3nt: TGTGCCAGCAGTTACTCGAATGTAAGGTCCAACTATGGCTACACCTTC
v_gene: TRBV19; abundance: NA; j_gene: TRBJ2-7; d_gene: TRBD2; CDR3aa: CASAKGTSGSLYYEQYF; CDR3nt: TGTGCCAGTGCAAAAGGGACTAGCGGGAGTCTCTACTACGAGCAGTACTTC
v_gene: TRBV28; abundance: NA; j_gene: TRBJ2-2; d_gene: NA; CDR3aa: CASTAGAWTGELFF; CDR3nt: TGTGCCAGCACCGCGGGTGCTTGGACCGGGGAGCTGTTTTTT
v_gene: TRBV6-1; abundance: NA; j_gene: TRBJ2-7; d_gene: NA; CDR3aa: CASSVGDRYYEQYF; CDR3nt: TGTGCCAGCAGTGTAGGAGACAGATACTACGAGCAGTACTTC
v_gene: TRBV5-6; abundance: NA; j_gene: TRBJ1-5; d_gene: TRBD1; CDR3aa: CASSLYRGRGRPQHF; CDR3nt: TGTGCCAGCAGCTTATACAGGGGGCGCGGTCGGCCCCAGCATTTT
v_gene: TRBV28; abundance: NA; j_gene: TRBJ2-3; d_gene: NA; CDR3aa: CASSYPRGESPDTQYF; CDR3nt: TGTGCCAGCAGTTACCCCAGGGGGGAGAGCCCAGATACGCAGTATTTT
v_gene: TRBV4-3; abundance: NA; j_gene: TRBJ2-5; d_gene: TRBD1; CDR3aa: CASSQNRGFSQETQYF; CDR3nt: TGCGCCAGCAGCCAAAACAGGGGGTTTAGCCAAGAGACCCAGTACTTC
v_gene: TRBV27; abundance: NA; j_gene: TRBJ1-3; d_gene: TRBD1; CDR3aa: CASSFTGGAGGNTIYF; CDR3nt: TGTGCCAGCAGTTTTACAGGGGGCGCAGGTGGAAACACCATATATTTT